The rows below give T cell receptor beta chains drawn from one sample of a study of CD8 T cells in Susac syndrome. TCRdb analysed the immunoSEQ multiplex PCR reads with MiXCR anew, one entry per CDR3 protein. The data hold about 180,000 distinct CDR3 sequences, with approximately 96% observed a single time. The specimen was CD8+ T cells from PBMCs. These receptors were obtained from a human donor with multiple sclerosis. Both conserved end residues are part of each CDR3. The D gene is left open where the match is weak. For some rows the clone size is stated as once, few or many, or as a class when expanded; others skip it.

.	TRBJ2-7	TRBV28	.	CASSPAIGQQNEQYF	TGTGCCAGCAGTCCCGCTATTGGACAGCAAAACGAGCAGTACTTC
.	TRBJ2-3	TRBV6-5	.	CASSYSSSGADTQYF	TGTGCCAGCAGTTACTCGAGTTCCGGGGCCGATACGCAGTATTTT
.	TRBJ1-1	TRBV20-1	.	CSARMQREAFF	TGCAGTGCTAGAATGCAGCGTGAAGCTTTCTTT
.	TRBJ1-1	TRBV27	.	CASSSGATEAFF	TGTGCCAGCAGTTCGGGGGCGACTGAAGCTTTCTTT
.	TRBJ2-5	TRBV5-1	.	CASSSLEVRTQETQYF	TGCGCCAGCAGCTCGCTTGAAGTCCGCACCCAAGAGACCCAGTACTTC
.	TRBJ1-2	TRBV10-2	.	CASGPKWTVDYGYTF	TGCGCCAGCGGCCCTAAGTGGACGGTTGACTATGGCTACACCTTC
.	TRBJ2-7	TRBV28	.	CASSSTGFTYEQYF	TGTGCCAGCAGTTCCACAGGGTTTACCTACGAGCAGTACTTC
.	TRBJ2-3	TRBV4-1	.	CASRHRVTDTQYF	TGCGCCAGCAGACACAGGGTCACAGATACGCAGTATTTT
.	TRBJ1-5	TRBV9	TRBD1	CASSPWDREDQPQHF	TGTGCCAGCAGCCCGTGGGACAGGGAGGACCAGCCCCAGCATTTT
.	TRBJ1-2	TRBV6-6	.	CASSYDVTGGYTF	TGTGCCAGCAGTTACGACGTGACAGGTGGCTACACCTTC
once	TRBJ2-3	TRBV3-1	.	CASSQDGAASSTDTQYF	TGTGCCAGCAGCCAAGATGGAGCAGCGTCTAGCACAGATACGCAGTATTTT
.	TRBJ1-6	TRBV10-3	TRBD1	CAISESWDRGSPLHF	TGTGCCATCAGTGAGTCCTGGGACAGGGGTTCACCCCTCCACTTT
.	TRBJ2-5	TRBV9	.	CASSASGGTPKETQYF	TGTGCCAGCAGCGCCTCTGGAGGGACTCCCAAAGAGACCCAGTACTTC
.	TRBJ2-3	TRBV19	.	CACDSQQGRTDTQYF	TGTGCCTGCGACTCCCAGCAGGGACGCACAGATACGCAGTATTTT
.	TRBJ2-1	TRBV5-1	.	CASSFWGPKQFF	TGCGCCAGCAGCTTCTGGGGTCCTAAGCAGTTCTTC
.	TRBJ2-1	TRBV11-3	TRBD2	CAGLSGGENEQFF	TGTGCCGGCCTTTCCGGGGGGGAGAATGAGCAGTTCTTC
.	TRBJ2-7	TRBV27	TRBD1	CASRTGTAVEQYF	TGTGCCAGCAGGACCGGGACAGCTGTCGAGCAGTACTTC
.	TRBJ2-7	TRBV28	.	CASSLSGPREQYF	TGTGCCAGCAGTTTATCGGGGCCTCGGGAGCAGTACTTC
.	TRBJ2-5	TRBV25-1	TRBD1	CASTRDREETQYF	TGTGCCAGCACCCGGGACAGGGAAGAGACCCAGTACTTC
.	TRBJ2-1	TRBV5-4	TRBD2	CASSFRAGALWEQFF	TGTGCCAGCAGCTTTAGGGCGGGAGCTTTATGGGAGCAGTTCTTC
.	TRBJ1-1	TRBV28	.	CASSLLGQFEAFF	TGTGCCAGCAGTTTATTAGGACAGTTTGAAGCTTTCTTT
.	TRBJ1-1	TRBV7-9	.	CASSLAGRGGTEAFF	TGTGCCAGCAGCTTAGCGGGACGTGGGGGCACTGAAGCTTTCTTT
.	TRBJ2-3	TRBV12-5	.	CASVGGDTQYF	TGTGCTAGTGTAGGCGGAGATACGCAGTATTTT
.	TRBJ1-2	TRBV20-1	TRBD1	CSASWDRGLFYGYTF	TGCAGTGCTAGTTGGGACAGGGGGCTTTTCTATGGCTACACCTTC
.	TRBJ1-2	TRBV29-1	TRBD1	CSVEGLDRGGLGYTF	TGCAGCGTTGAAGGCCTCGACAGGGGAGGCCTTGGCTACACCTTC
.	TRBJ2-7	TRBV28	TRBD1	CASIPGDRDYEQYF	TGTGCCAGCATCCCAGGGGACAGGGATTACGAGCAGTACTTC
.	TRBJ1-1	TRBV29-1	TRBD1	CSVTGANTEAFF	TGCAGCGTAACAGGGGCGAACACTGAAGCTTTCTTT
once	TRBJ1-2	TRBV25-1	.	CASSDLTGRAGYTF	TGTGCCAGCAGTGATCTGACGGGCAGGGCTGGCTACACCTTC
.	TRBJ2-1	TRBV15	.	CATSRDPIAALFFSSYNEQFF	TGTGCCACCAGCAGAGATCCCATAGCGGCGCTTTTCTTTTCCTCCTACAATGAGCAGTTCTTC
once	TRBJ2-7	TRBV14	.	CASSQVVGGEQYF	TGTGCCAGCAGCCAAGTGGTAGGGGGCGAGCAGTACTTC
few	TRBJ1-2	TRBV14	.	CASSLTGPNYGYTF	TGTGCCAGCAGTCTGACAGGACCCAACTATGGCTACACCTTC
once	TRBJ2-3	TRBV27	.	CASSSSDTQYF	TGTGCCAGCAGTTCCTCAGATACGCAGTATTTT
.	TRBJ1-5	TRBV7-9	.	CASSLNRGGPQPQHF	TGTGCCAGCAGCTTAAATCGCGGGGGGCCTCAGCCCCAGCATTTT
.	TRBJ1-4	TRBV3-1	TRBD1	CASSQPPGQPNEKLFF	TGTGCCAGCAGCCAGCCCCCGGGACAGCCAAATGAAAAACTGTTTTTT
.	TRBJ2-5	TRBV6-1	TRBD2	CASSGQAGGPMETQYF	TGTGCCAGCAGTGGCCAGGCGGGGGGGCCAATGGAGACCCAGTACTTC
.	TRBJ1-2	TRBV30	.	CAWSDAPLGETNYGYTF	TGTGCCTGGAGTGATGCCCCCCTCGGGGAGACAAACTATGGCTACACCTTC
few	TRBJ2-1	TRBV9	TRBD2	CASSVSGSLNEQFF	TGTGCCAGCAGCGTGAGCGGGAGTCTGAATGAGCAGTTCTTC
.	TRBJ2-3	TRBV9	.	CASSPAGWITDTQYF	TGTGCCAGCAGCCCAGCCGGATGGATCACAGATACGCAGTATTTT
.	TRBJ2-2	TRBV29-1	.	CSVEAGRDNTGELFF	TGCAGCGTTGAAGCTGGCAGGGATAACACCGGGGAGCTGTTTTTT
.	TRBJ1-2	TRBV4-1	.	CASSQRGLNYGYTF	TGCGCCAGCAGCCAACGGGGACTAAACTATGGCTACACCTTC
.	TRBJ2-5	TRBV7-9	.	CASSPRGEQVQETQYF	TGTGCCAGCAGCCCCCGAGGTGAACAGGTACAAGAGACCCAGTACTTC
.	TRBJ2-2	TRBV27	.	CASIGVGTAGELFF	TGTGCCAGCATAGGAGTAGGGACGGCCGGGGAGCTGTTTTTT
.	TRBJ1-5	TRBV19	TRBD1	CASSIRTQGGRNQPQHF	TGTGCCAGTAGTATAAGAACACAGGGGGGCCGCAATCAGCCCCAGCATTTT
.	TRBJ2-7	TRBV27	.	CASSFGGGSMQYF	TGTGCCAGCAGTTTTGGAGGGGGGTCGATGCAGTACTTC
once	TRBJ2-3	TRBV27	TRBD1	CASRSGGSGRVDTQYF	TGTGCCAGCAGATCAGGGGGTTCGGGAAGGGTAGATACGCAGTATTTT
.	TRBJ1-1	TRBV6-5	.	CASSYHPLTEAFF	TGTGCCAGCAGTTACCATCCCTTGACTGAAGCTTTCTTT
.	TRBJ2-2	TRBV9	TRBD2	CASSPPLREGELFF	TGTGCCAGCAGCCCCCCTCTGCGGGAGGGGGAGCTGTTTTTT
once	TRBJ2-5	TRBV9	.	CASGSTGIETQYF	TGTGCCAGCGGATCAACAGGGATAGAGACCCAGTACTTC
.	TRBJ1-5	TRBV9	.	CASSVEGRSNQPQHF	TGTGCCAGCAGCGTAGAAGGCCGGAGCAATCAGCCCCAGCATTTT
.	TRBJ2-7	TRBV29-1	.	CSVEEGRSYEQYF	TGCAGCGTGGAAGAGGGGAGGTCCTACGAGCAGTACTTC
.	TRBJ2-7	TRBV20-1	.	CSAEGSYEQYF	TGCAGTGCAGAGGGGAGTTACGAGCAGTACTTC
.	TRBJ1-2	TRBV9	.	CASSAGGGLNYGYTF	TGTGCCAGCAGCGCTGGGGGCGGACTGAACTATGGCTACACCTTC
.	TRBJ2-7	TRBV11-2	.	CASSYGPDSSYEQYF	TGTGCCAGCAGTTATGGACCGGACTCTTCCTACGAGCAGTACTTC
.	TRBJ2-1	TRBV20-1	.	CSAREIGGTYNEQFF	TGCAGTGCTCGGGAGATTGGAGGAACCTACAATGAGCAGTTCTTC
.	TRBJ2-1	TRBV5-1	TRBD1	CASSLLRGRTNEQFF	TGCGCCAGCAGCCTGTTGAGGGGGCGCACGAATGAGCAGTTCTTC
once	TRBJ2-1	TRBV9	.	CASGVSDEQFF	TGTGCCTCAGGGGTGTCGGATGAGCAGTTCTTC
.	TRBJ2-1	TRBV20-1	.	CSARANSRSSYNEQFF	TGCAGTGCTAGAGCAAATAGCAGGAGCTCCTACAATGAGCAGTTCTTC